The 28 T cell receptor beta chains in this list originate from one sample, sequenced in a study of response to subunit inactivated influenza vaccine. Each CDR3 protein is one row after TCRdb ran MiXCR on the RT-PCR reads. The repertoire holds roughly 650,000 distinct CDR3 sequences, with around 13% as singletons. The material was PBMCs from blood, obtained 14 days before vaccination. Every receptor here comes from a man between 45 and 60 years old who received an inactivated influenza vaccine.

The chain links TRBV24-1 to TRBJ2-2; TRBD1 aligns across 8 bases. Germline-derived CDR1 and CDR2 are KGHDR and SFDVKD. The J segment lost 0 bases and the V segment lost 3 bases, leaving 5 bases of the junction unmatched. The CDR3 is made up of 17 amino acids. The CDR3 sequence: CATSDPPGQANTGELFF. The CDR3 DNA follows: TGTGCCACCAGTGATCCCCCGGGACAGGCGAACACCGGGGAGCTGTTTTTT.

V and J are TRBV6-4 and TRBJ2-3; D possibly corresponds to TRBD1 (6 bases). V shed 3 bases and J shed 0 bases, with 10 bases lying between them. Germline assignment: CDR1 MRHNA and CDR2 SNTAGT. The CDR3 sequence is 15 residues long. CDR3 region: CASSESRGSTDTQYF. In DNA, the CDR3 is TGTGCCAGCAGTGAATCGAGGGGGAGCACAGATACGCAGTATTTT.

At least ten counts were recorded for this clonotype. The CDR3 spells CASSYRLSSYNEQFF. CDR3 nucleotides: TGTGCCAGCAGCTATAGACTGAGCTCCTACAATGAGCAGTTCTTC. This chain joins TRBV7-2 and TRBJ2-1, with D hard to call. V shed 4 bases and J shed 0 bases, with 10 bases lying between them. Per the germline V gene, CDR1 is SGHTA and CDR2 is FQGNSA. The CDR3 spans 15 residues.

This clonotype was seen a few times. The genes are TRBV4-3 and TRBJ2-1; D call uncertain. Germline CDR1 is LGHNA and CDR2 is YSLEER. V lost 3 bases and J 7 bases, leaving 13 bases between the germline ends. This CDR3 has 14 amino acids. CDR3 sequence: CASSHTSFGNEQFF. CDR3 nucleotides: TGCGCCAGCAGCCACACGTCATTCGGGAATGAGCAGTTCTTC.

The CDR3 bases are TGTGCCAGCAGCTTTCTTGCGGGGAGGAACACCGGGGAGCTGTTTTTT. Its protein is CASSFLAGRNTGELFF. The chain uses TRBV5-5 and TRBJ2-2; possibly TRBD2 for D (6 bases). CDR1 is SGHKS and CDR2 is YYEKEE in the germline V gene (reference sequence). Trimming shortened V by 2 bases and J by 1 base, and 12 bases separated the two germline ends. This CDR3 has 16 amino acids. Filled out from reference TRBV5-5 and TRBJ2-2, the complete variable domain reads DAGVTQSPTHLIKTRGQQVTLRCSPISGHKSVSWYQQVLGQGPQFIFQYYEKEERGRGNFPDRFSARQFPNYSSELNVNALLLGDSALYLCASSFLAGRNTGELFFGEGSRLTVL.

This chain connects TRBV2 to TRBJ2-1; D call uncertain. The CDR3 loop spans 14 amino acids. The germline gives CDR1 SNHLY, CDR2 FYNNEI. Trimming removed 3 bases at V and 2 bases at J, with 8 bases between. The DNA for the CDR3 is TGTGCCAGCAGTGACACTGAAACCTACAATGAGCAGTTCTTC. It specifies CASSDTETYNEQFF.

V gene TRBV6-1 combines with J gene TRBJ2-3; D assignment may be TRBD1 or TRBD2 (5 bases each). The CDR3 contains 15 residues. The V end lost 4 bases, the J end lost 5 bases, and 16 bases lay between the germline ends. Per the germline V gene, CDR1 is MNHNS and CDR2 is SASEGT. CDR3 bases: TGTGCCAGCAGTGCACGAGGGACGATCCAAGATACGCAGTATTTT. Its protein is CASSARGTIQDTQYF.

V and J are TRBV4-3 and TRBJ2-3, with no clear D. Germline V CDR1 and CDR2: LGHNA, YSLEER. CDR3 length: 13 residues. The V and J ends lost 5 bases and 3 bases respectively, with 9 bases between them. CDR3 loop: CASSSQETDTQYF. The CDR3 DNA follows: TGCGCCAGCAGCTCCCAGGAAACAGATACGCAGTATTTT.

This clonotype was observed a handful of times. This rearrangement joins TRBV5-1 to TRBJ2-2; the D gene is possibly TRBD1 (5 bases). Germline CDR1 and CDR2: SGHRS and YFSETQ. The CDR3 has 14 amino acids. With 5 bases removed from V and 4 bases from J, the gap between germline ends came to 12 bases. CDR3: CASSFSDSTGELFF. The CDR3 bases are TGCGCCAGCAGTTTCTCCGACAGCACCGGGGAGCTGTTTTTT.

This clonotype has a handful of counts. This chain links TRBV3-1 with TRBJ2-5; D might be TRBD2 (6 bases). This CDR3 comprises 15 residues. Trimming took 6 bases from V and 3 from J, leaving 17 bases between them. Germline V CDR1 and CDR2: LGHDT, YNNKEL (reference sequence). In DNA, the CDR3 is TGTGCCAGCAGTCCGACTAGTAGATCTGAAGAGACCCAGTACTTC. Translation gives CASSPTSRSEETQYF.

This clonotype was found a few times. J is TRBJ2-1 and V is TRBV6-2 or TRBV6-3; 7 bases are a match to TRBD1. CDR3 length: 15 residues. The V segment lost 5 bases and the J segment 4 bases; nucleotides outside the gene matches: 8. Germline V gives CDR1 MNHEY, CDR2 SVGEGT. CDR3 region: CASSRTGVAYNEQFF. In DNA, the CDR3 is TGTGCCAGCAGTCGCACAGGGGTGGCTTACAATGAGCAGTTCTTC.

This clonotype was detected only once. One end of the junction does not line up with germline, which may come from a read error. The chain couples TRBV7-2 to TRBJ1-2; maybe TRBD1 (6 bases). The CDR3 runs 15 residues. Germline V lookup: CDR1 SGHTA, CDR2 FQGNSA. CDR3 bases: TGTGTCAGCAGCTTAGATGGGGGGCTTAGGGGTGGCTACACCTTC. Translated, it gives CVSSLDGGLRGGYTF.

J is TRBJ2-7 and V is TRBV4-3, with TRBD2 matching 13 bases. This CDR3 is 16 amino acids long. Trimming removed 3 bases from V and 7 bases from J; junction bases left unmatched: 9. CDR1 and CDR2 (germline): LGHNA, YSLEER. CDR3 sequence (DNA): TGCGCCAGCAGCCATACACTAGCGGGGGGGCGTTGGGAGCAGTACTTC. Translation: CASSHTLAGGRWEQYF.

The chain carries TRBV9 and TRBJ2-7; 9 bases agree with TRBD2. This CDR3 region has 14 residues. The germline CDR1 and CDR2 sequences are SGDLS and YYNGEE. Germline trimming cut 4 bases from V and 3 bases from J; bases unmatched to any gene: 5. Here the CDR3 reads CASSPSSGGYEQYF. In DNA form, the CDR3 reads TGTGCCAGCAGCCCTAGTAGCGGGGGCTACGAGCAGTACTTC.

Only a few counts were recorded for this clonotype. This chain uses TRBV7-2 with TRBJ1-4; D is perhaps TRBD1 (6 bases). Per germline, CDR1 SGHTA and CDR2 FQGNSA. Trimming shortened V by 5 bases and J by 8 bases, and 9 bases separated the two germline ends. The CDR3 length is 12 residues. The CDR3 loop is CASSRTGEKLFF. CDR3 in DNA: TGTGCCAGCAGCCGTACAGGGGAAAAACTGTTTTTT. Supplemented by reference TRBV7-2 and TRBJ1-4, the full variable domain reads GAGVSQSPSNKVTEKGKDVELRCDPISGHTALYWYRQSLGQGLEFLIYFQGNSAPDKSGLPSDRFSAERTGGSVSTLTIQRTQQEDSAVYLCASSRTGEKLFFGSGTQLSVL.

Ten or more counts support this clonotype. This rearrangement joins TRBV9 to TRBJ2-3; possibly TRBD2 for D (5 bases). Germline V gene data show CDR1 as SGDLS and CDR2 as YYNGEE. Trimming removed 2 bases from V and 2 bases from J, with 12 bases in between. The CDR3 covers 15 residues. CDR3 sequence: CASSVAEGYTDTQYF. The DNA of the CDR3 is TGTGCCAGCAGCGTGGCCGAGGGATACACAGATACGCAGTATTTT.

This sequence joins TRBV24-1 and TRBJ2-1, with D possibly matching TRBD1 (5 bases). Trimming took off 1 base at V and 6 bases at J, with 9 bases between the two ends. Germline CDR1 KGHDR, CDR2 SFDVKD. The CDR3 is 14 amino acids. In DNA, the CDR3 is TGTGCCACCAGTGATTTTTCAGGGTCCAATGAGCAGTTCTTC. Translated: CATSDFSGSNEQFF.

This rearrangement joins TRBV28 to TRBJ1-2; no clear D. Germline values: CDR1 MDHEN, CDR2 SYDVKM. This CDR3 region has 14 residues. The ends were cut back, 3 bases at V and 5 bases at J, with 13 bases in the middle. CDR3 protein: CASSFGSNLYGYTF. In DNA, the CDR3 is TGTGCCAGCAGTTTCGGCAGCAACCTATATGGCTACACCTTC.

The chain recombines TRBV4-3 with TRBJ2-1; D remains ambiguous. The CDR3 is 14 amino acids. Trimming took off 1 base at V and 6 bases at J, with 10 bases between the two ends. Germline V gene lookup returns CDR1 LGHNA and CDR2 YSLEER. Written as DNA, the CDR3 is TGCGCCAGCAGCCAAGTGGGGTATGGCAATGAGCAGTTCTTC. It yields the protein CASSQVGYGNEQFF.

This clonotype was observed a handful of times. This chain joins TRBV5-1 and TRBJ1-4; perhaps TRBD1 as D (5 bases). Trimming pared 4 bases from V and 6 bases from J, leaving 19 bases between. Germline V lookup: CDR1 SGHRS, CDR2 YFSETQ. The length of the CDR3 is 16 residues. The CDR3 bases are TGCGCCAGCAGCGCGGGTCGAGAGGGACGATATGAAAAACTGTTTTTT. Amino acids: CASSAGREGRYEKLFF.

This clonotype was seen repeatedly, ten times or more. The junction departs from the called germline gene at one end, perhaps through a read error. The CDR3 region is CASSLAGGIYEQYF. The CDR3 coding sequence is TGTGCCAGCAGCTTAGCGGGGGGGATTTACGAGCAGTACTTC. The chain has TRBV12-3 or TRBV12-4 and TRBJ2-7; 11 nucleotides agree with TRBD2. This CDR3 comprises 14 residues.

The rearrangement links TRBV20-1 to TRBJ2-5, with unresolved D. Germline assignment: CDR1 DFQATT and CDR2 SNEGSKA (reference sequence). This CDR3 has 12 residues. Trimming cost V 3 bases and J 2 bases, with 7 bases left between them. This CDR3 reads CSARTPQETQYF. Written as DNA, the CDR3 is TGCAGTGCTAGGACCCCGCAAGAGACCCAGTACTTC.

This clonotype was counted only a few times. CDR3 amino acids: CASSSGPVGWQFF. The CDR3 bases are TGCGCCAGCAGCTCAGGGCCTGTCGGTTGGCAGTTCTTC. The J gene is TRBJ2-1, the V gene TRBV5-1, with a possible D match to TRBD1 (5 bases). This CDR3 is built from 13 residues. The germline V gene has CDR1 SGHRS and CDR2 YFSETQ. V gave up 3 bases and J gave up 12 bases, with 16 bases separating them.

This clonotype was picked up many times. This rearrangement joins TRBV7-9 to TRBJ2-3, with 7 bases matching TRBD1. This CDR3 spans 14 amino acids. The germline V gene encodes CDR1 SEHNR and CDR2 FQNEAQ (reference sequence). V shed 2 bases, J shed 6 bases, and the junction held 5 bases outside the gene matches. In DNA form, the CDR3 reads TGTGCCAGCAGCTTATTAGGGGGCGCGGATACGCAGTATTTT. Translating it yields CASSLLGGADTQYF.

The J gene is TRBJ1-4, the V gene TRBV6-1; the D is unclear. Germline V gives CDR1 MNHNS, CDR2 SASEGT. There are 15 residues in the CDR3. V was cut by 6 bases and J by 2 bases, with 13 bases left in between. As DNA, the CDR3 is TGTGCCAGCAGGGCGTTACTGCGTACTAATGAAAAACTGTTTTTT. Encoded protein: CASRALLRTNEKLFF.

This clonotype was observed a handful of times. V is TRBV15 and J is TRBJ1-2; D gene unclear. The CDR3 consists of 12 residues. V was clipped by 3 bases and J by 3 bases, with 5 bases between them. CDR1 LNHNV and CDR2 YYDKDF come from the germline V gene (reference sequence). CDR3 nucleotide sequence: TGTGCCACCAGCAGGGTGGACTATGGCTACACCTTC. It specifies CATSRVDYGYTF.

This sequence joins TRBV12-3 or TRBV12-4 and TRBJ1-5, with no clear D. This CDR3 is built from 14 residues. Trimming pared 6 bases from V and 8 bases from J, leaving 17 bases between. The DNA for the CDR3 is TGTGCCAGCAGCAAGTCAGGAGGTCCCAAGCCCCAGCATTTT. Its protein is CASSKSGGPKPQHF.

This chain joins TRBV7-3 and TRBJ2-3; D may match TRBD1 or TRBD2 (7 bases each). The CDR3 runs to 19 residues. Germline lookup yields CDR1 SGHTA and CDR2 FQGTGA. Trimming cost V 4 bases and J 2 bases, with 25 bases left between them. The CDR3 sequence is CASSSDRVMGGRTTDTQYF. DNA for the CDR3: TGTGCCAGCAGCTCCGACAGGGTTATGGGAGGGCGGACCACAGATACGCAGTATTTT. The entire variable domain, with the rest obtained from reference TRBV7-3 and TRBJ2-3, is as follows: GAGVSQTPSNKVTEKGKYVELRCDPISGHTALYWYRQSLGQGPEFLIYFQGTGAADDSGLPNDRFFAVRPEGSVSTLKIQRTERGDSAVYLCASSSDRVMGGRTTDTQYFGPGTRLTVL.